Below, 28 T cell receptor beta chains from the same sample are listed, as sequenced in a study of OX40 agonist ivuxolimab in advanced cancers. Libraries were prepared by immunoSEQ multiplex PCR; TCRdb keeps only in-frame clonotypes and omits some of them. The repertoire consists of around 84,000 clones, with about 92% occurring once and the leading ten covering roughly 0.56%. The sample consisted of CD4+ or CD8+ T cells sorted from blood, taken in a trial of the OX40 agonist ivuxolimab. The receptors shown here come from an adult with an advanced solid tumor such as melanoma, head and neck, liver or kidney cancer.

The gene calls are TRBV28 and TRBJ1-2; D may be TRBD1 (6 bases). CDR3 length equals 14 residues. V lost 3 bases and J 7 bases, leaving 15 bases between the germline ends. Germline V CDR1 and CDR2: MDHEN, SYDVKM. CDR3 protein: CASSLSGGSRGYTF. CDR3 nucleotides: TGTGCCAGCAGTTTGTCGGGGGGCTCACGTGGCTACACCTTC.

This sequence joins TRBV7-6 and TRBJ2-1, with TRBD1 matching 7 bases. This CDR3 comprises 14 residues. Germline CDR1 is SGHVS and CDR2 is FNYEAQ. Trimming at V came to 2 bases and at J to 8 bases, leaving 6 bases not matched to a gene. The CDR3 loop reads CASSLLRGSDEQFF. The CDR3 DNA reads TGTGCCAGCAGCTTACTCAGGGGGAGCGATGAGCAGTTCTTC.

The chain is built from TRBV19 and TRBJ1-5; D is uncertain. The germline V gene has CDR1 LNHDA and CDR2 SQIVND (reference sequence). The V end lost 3 bases, the J end lost 0 bases, and 3 bases lay between the germline ends. CDR3 length equals 13 residues. DNA for the CDR3: TGTGCCAGTAGTATGAGTAGCAATCAGCCCCAGCATTTT. It yields the protein CASSMSSNQPQHF.

The chain uses TRBV19 and TRBJ2-5; D not resolved. The germline gives CDR1 LNHDA, CDR2 SQIVND (reference sequence). V was trimmed by 1 base and J by 1 base, leaving 7 bases between them. CDR3 length: 14 residues. Here the CDR3 reads CASSIVQLQETQYF. DNA of the CDR3: TGTGCCAGTAGTATAGTCCAGCTCCAAGAGACCCAGTACTTC.

This clone was counted a single time. The chain links TRBV5-4 to TRBJ1-1; maybe TRBD1 (5 bases). The CDR3 extends over 16 amino acids. Per the germline V gene, CDR1 is SGHNT and CDR2 is YYREEE (reference sequence). V was shortened by 0 bases and J by 1 base, with 13 bases between the two germline ends. In DNA form, the CDR3 reads TGTGCCAGCAGCTTGGTCTCATATAGGGGGAACACTGAAGCTTTCTTT. It encodes CASSLVSYRGNTEAFF.

This clone appeared a single time. This rearrangement joins TRBV13 to TRBJ2-1, with D possibly being TRBD1 or TRBD2 (6 bases each). From germline, CDR1 is PRHDT and CDR2 FYEKMQ (reference sequence). The ends were cut back, 3 bases at V and 7 bases at J, with 19 bases in the middle. The CDR3 consists of 16 residues. For the CDR3, the DNA is TGTGCCAGCAGCTTCGTAGGGGGGCCCCGTCGGAATGAGCAGTTCTTC. Translation gives CASSFVGGPRRNEQFF.

V is TRBV30 and J is TRBJ1-2, with TRBD1 as a possible D gene (6 bases). The germline V gene has CDR1 GTSNPN and CDR2 SVGIG (reference sequence). CDR3 length: 17 amino acids. The ends were cut back, 1 base at V and 2 bases at J, with 20 bases in the middle. The CDR3 is CAWSAARWAGVNYGYTF. The CDR3 coding sequence is TGTGCCTGGAGTGCCGCAAGGTGGGCAGGGGTAAACTATGGCTACACCTTC.

To note about this clone: This CDR3 is also generated by other DNA sequences in the sample. This chain connects TRBV5-1 to TRBJ1-2; the match to TRBD1 covers 7 bases. V trimming: 5 bases; J trimming: 5 bases; junction bases outside the gene matches: 6. Germline assignment: CDR1 SGHRS and CDR2 YFSETQ. The CDR3 extends over 13 amino acids. CDR3 bases: TGCGCCAGCAGTCCCACAGGGGATTATGGCTACACCTTC. Translation gives CASSPTGDYGYTF.

V and J are TRBV6-5 and TRBJ2-3; D not certain. This CDR3 comprises 13 residues. V was cut by 6 bases and J by 1 base, with 8 bases left in between. Germline lookup yields CDR1 MNHEY and CDR2 SVGAGI. CDR3 coding DNA: TGTGCCAGCAGACTTGGCCGCACAGATACGCAGTATTTT. Translated: CASRLGRTDTQYF.

This clone was observed once. The chain combines TRBV18 with TRBJ2-1; weak D call: TRBD1 (6 bases). V lost 2 bases to trimming and J lost 5 bases, with 13 bases between them. The germline CDR1 and CDR2 sequences are KGHSH and LQKENI. This CDR3 has 15 amino acids. The CDR3, as DNA: TGTGCCAGCTCACCAGAGGACAGTCCCCACAATGAGCAGTTCTTC. Translation: CASSPEDSPHNEQFF.

The chain recombines TRBV15 with TRBJ2-7, with 8 bases matching TRBD1. Trimming at V came to 1 base and at J to 7 bases, leaving 9 bases not matched to a gene. The germline gives CDR1 LNHNV, CDR2 YYDKDF (reference sequence). This CDR3 is built from 15 residues. The CDR3 loop is CATSRAWQGAREQYF. The CDR3 coding sequence is TGTGCCACCAGCAGAGCTTGGCAGGGGGCGCGTGAGCAGTACTTC.

In its sample, this clone was seen a few times. Other DNA sequences of this sample code for an identical CDR3. The chain couples TRBV6-5 to TRBJ1-5; unclear D gene. The ends were cut back, 2 bases at V and 5 bases at J, with 7 bases in the middle. The CDR3 is 13 residues long. The germline CDR1 and CDR2 sequences are MNHEY and SVGAGI. The CDR3 sequence is CASSYRLDQPQHF. The CDR3 DNA reads as TGTGCCAGCAGTTACAGGCTTGATCAGCCCCAGCATTTT.

This clone was found once. The J gene is TRBJ2-7, the V gene TRBV30; TRBD2 matches at 9 bases. V lost 8 bases, J lost 3 bases, and 5 bases stayed unmatched. The CDR3 loop spans 12 amino acids. The V gene's germline CDR1 is GTSNPN and CDR2 SVGIG (reference sequence). The CDR3 nucleotides are TGTGCCCTCCAAGCGGGAGGCTACGAGCAGTACTTC. Translating it yields CALQAGGYEQYF.

This clone has a handful of counts. This chain uses TRBV20-1 with TRBJ1-1, with unresolved D. In germline, CDR1 is DFQATT, CDR2 SNEGSKA (reference sequence). The V end was cut by 6 bases, the J end by 6 bases, with 8 bases between. This CDR3 contains 10 residues. This CDR3 is CSAVGSEAFF. CDR3 nucleotides: TGCAGTGCCGTCGGATCTGAAGCTTTCTTT.

This clone was picked up one time. The chain is built from TRBV5-4 and TRBJ2-7, with 10 bases that match TRBD2. The CDR3 consists of 18 residues. Unmatched junction bases numbered 16, after V lost 3 bases and J lost 4 bases. Germline V gene sequence: CDR1 SGHNT, CDR2 YYREEE (reference sequence). CDR3 loop: CASSYDTPGTSVYYEQYF. CDR3 in DNA: TGTGCCAGCAGCTACGACACGCCCGGGACTAGCGTCTATTACGAGCAGTACTTC.

The genes are TRBV18 and TRBJ1-1, with TRBD1 matching 7 bases. Germline-derived CDR1 and CDR2 are KGHSH and LQKENI. This CDR3 has 13 residues. Losses at the gene ends were 5 bases for V and 8 bases for J; bases not matched to a gene: 8. CDR3 nucleotides: TGTGCCAGCTCAGAAGGGGTGGACAGGGAAGCTTTCTTT. It is translated as CASSEGVDREAFF.

CDR3 nucleotide sequence: TGCGCCAGCAGCTTGGCGCAGACAGCTAACTATGGCTACACCTTC. It encodes CASSLAQTANYGYTF. The V and J genes are TRBV5-1 and TRBJ1-2, with a weak D call TRBD1 (5 bases). Germline CDR1 SGHRS, CDR2 YFSETQ. Trimming removed 0 bases at V and 0 bases at J, with 9 bases between. This CDR3 spans 15 amino acids.

The gene calls are TRBV19 and TRBJ2-2, with a weak D call TRBD1 (5 bases). The CDR3 runs to 15 residues. The V and J ends lost 3 bases and 1 base respectively, with 9 bases between them. Germline V CDR1 and CDR2: LNHDA, SQIVND (reference sequence). CDR3 amino acids: CASSIRQGNTGELFF. The DNA of the CDR3 is TGTGCCAGTAGTATCAGGCAGGGGAACACCGGGGAGCTGTTTTTT.

This chain links TRBV5-4 with TRBJ1-6; no definite D call. CDR1 and CDR2 from the germline V gene are SGHNT and YYREEE (reference sequence). The ends were cut back, 1 base at V and 9 bases at J, with 11 bases in the middle. The CDR3 is made up of 14 amino acids. The CDR3 sequence is CASSLWGSGSPLHF. CDR3 nucleotides: TGTGCCAGCAGCTTGTGGGGATCGGGTTCACCCCTCCACTTT.

The V and J genes are TRBV30 and TRBJ1-5; D is unresolved. V was pared by 3 bases and J by 3 bases, with 9 bases between. Germline CDR1 reads GTSNPN; CDR2 reads SVGIG (reference sequence). This CDR3 spans 13 amino acids. The CDR3 DNA reads TGTGCCTGGAGAGGGCGGCTCAATCAGCCCCAGCATTTT. The encoded protein is CAWRGRLNQPQHF.

The chain links TRBV4-2 to TRBJ2-7; 7 bases match TRBD2. Germline V gene data show CDR1 as LGHNA and CDR2 as YNFKEQ. This CDR3 has 16 residues. V shed 0 bases, J shed 4 bases, and the junction held 9 bases outside the gene matches. The CDR3 bases are TGTGCCAGCAGCCAAGATGCGGCGGGAGCCCTATACGAGCAGTACTTC. Its translation: CASSQDAAGALYEQYF.

The chain recombines TRBV5-6 with TRBJ2-1; D is perhaps TRBD1 (6 bases). The germline CDR1 and CDR2 sequences are SGHDT and YYEEEE. Deletions cut 4 bases from V and 7 bases from J, with 6 bases between. CDR3 length: 11 amino acids. The CDR3 DNA reads as TGTGCCAGCAGCCAGGGGAATGAGCAGTTCTTC. Protein product: CASSQGNEQFF.

The chain links TRBV2 to TRBJ1-5; 10 nucleotides align to TRBD1. Trimming took 6 bases from V and 5 from J; bases not matched to a gene: 7. The CDR3 runs 15 residues. Germline CDR1 and CDR2: SNHLY and FYNNEI. The CDR3 is CASSRGGTGDQPQHF. For the CDR3, the DNA is TGTGCCAGCAGCCGAGGGGGGACAGGGGATCAGCCCCAGCATTTT.

This chain's CDR3 is CASSQEIYFNTGELFF. Written as DNA, the CDR3 is TGTGCCAGCAGCCAAGAGATTTACTTTAACACCGGGGAGCTGTTTTTT. This rearrangement joins TRBV4-2 to TRBJ2-2; D ambiguous. The CDR3 is made up of 16 amino acids. Trimming shortened V by 0 bases and J by 2 bases, and 10 bases separated the two germline ends. Germline V gives CDR1 LGHNA, CDR2 YNFKEQ.

The V and J genes are TRBV6-6 and TRBJ2-7; maybe TRBD1 (6 bases). The length of the CDR3 is 14 residues. V lost 7 bases and J lost 2, with 15 bases in between. Germline assignment: CDR1 MNHNY and CDR2 SVGAGI (reference sequence). The CDR3 DNA reads TGTGCCAGCATGGGGGCCAGGGTTACCTACGAGCAGTACTTC. As protein: CASMGARVTYEQYF.

The V gene is TRBV10-3, the J gene TRBJ1-2, with D uncertain. There are 13 residues in the CDR3. Germline-derived CDR1 and CDR2 are ENHRY and SYGVKD. V dropped 4 bases and J dropped 4 bases, with 10 bases sitting between them. As DNA, the CDR3 is TGTGCCATCAGTGGGCCGGGCTCCTATGGCTACACCTTC. Its protein product is CAISGPGSYGYTF.

V gene TRBV19 combines with J gene TRBJ1-3; no definite D call. The CDR3 extends over 14 amino acids. Trimming took off 7 bases at V and 0 bases at J, with 10 bases between the two ends. Per the germline V gene, CDR1 is LNHDA and CDR2 is SQIVND (reference sequence). The CDR3 sequence: CASKPAVSGNTIYF. CDR3 sequence (DNA): TGTGCCAGTAAACCGGCGGTCTCTGGAAACACCATATATTTT.

This rearrangement joins TRBV6-5 to TRBJ1-3; D uncertain. Germline CDR1 is MNHEY and CDR2 is SVGAGI. This CDR3 has 14 amino acids. The V end lost 2 bases, the J end lost 2 bases, and 7 bases lay between the germline ends. CDR3 nucleotides: TGTGCCAGCAGTTACCGCGGGCCTGGAAACACCATATATTTT. Its protein product is CASSYRGPGNTIYF.